The 24 T cell receptor beta chains given below trace back to one sample, sequenced in a study of Graves' ophthalmopathy and Graves' hyperthyroidism. Amplification targeted the TCR beta CDR3 regions, with RNA transcripts as the source material. First-round RT-PCR used HTBI primers; second-round multiplex PCR followed. Each CDR3 protein gets one entry after TCRdb re-called the multiplex PCR reads with MiXCR. This sample has about 1.2 million distinct CDR3 sequences; roughly 35% occur once, and the top ten carry around 10%. The sample taken for sequencing was peripheral blood or thyroid tissue (not recorded which). These receptors were collected from an adult man with Graves' hyperthyroidism.

V gene TRBV29-1 combines with J gene TRBJ1-1; TRBD1 is a possible D gene (6 bases). Germline V CDR1 and CDR2: SQVTM, ANQGSEA. The ends were cut back, 6 bases at V and 10 bases at J, with 21 bases in the middle. The CDR3 is made up of 13 amino acids. The CDR3 loop reads CSVVSGTFSGAFF. CDR3 nucleotide sequence: TGCAGCGTCGTGTCGGGGACATTTTCGGGAGCTTTCTTT.

Of note for this clonotype: A much larger clone is a single base away; this may be a read error. The rearrangement uses TRBV20-1 and TRBJ1-4; D is possibly TRBD1 (5 bases). CDR3 size: 12 residues. Germline V gene sequence: CDR1 DFQATT, CDR2 SNEGSKA (reference sequence). The DNA for the CDR3 is TGCAGTGGAAGAGGGGCTAATGAAAAACCGTTTTTT. It encodes CSGRGANEKPFF.

With regard to this clonotype: A much more abundant neighbour one base away suggests this may be a read error. The chain links TRBV7-2 to TRBJ1-2; TRBD1 agrees at 11 bases. CDR1 is SGHTA and CDR2 is FQGNSA in the germline V gene. After removal of 8 bases from V and 6 bases from J, the junction contained 17 bases not matched to a gene. The CDR3 has 17 residues. The CDR3 sequence: CASGSWTGGKTSDGYTF. CDR3 DNA sequence: TGTGCCAGCGGGTCCTGGACAGGGGGCAAGACTTCTGATGGCTACACCTTC.

This clonotype was seen repeatedly, ten times or more. V gene TRBV10-3 combines with J gene TRBJ2-2, with D unresolved. Trimming stripped 0 bases from V and 6 bases from J, with 11 bases between. CDR1 is ENHRY and CDR2 is SYGVKD in the germline V gene. The CDR3 has 15 amino acids. DNA of the CDR3: TGTGCCATCAGTGAGTCGATGGTTGCCGCCGGGGAGCTGTTTTTT. Its translation is CAISESMVAAGELFF.

The CDR3 protein is CASRPPEGKLFF. CDR3 DNA sequence: TGTGCCAGCAGACCCCCGGAGGGAAAACTGTTTTTT. The chain carries TRBV25-1 and TRBJ1-4; D remains unclear. CDR1 is MGHDK and CDR2 is SYGVNS in the germline V gene. CDR3 length: 12 residues. The V and J ends lost 6 bases and 10 bases respectively, with 12 bases between them.

This clonotype showed up just a few times. The chain joins TRBV7-8 to TRBJ2-2, with D possibly being TRBD1 (6 bases). The CDR3 has 14 residues. Germline V gives CDR1 SGHVS, CDR2 FQNEAQ. The ends were cut back, 3 bases at V and 6 bases at J, with 11 bases in the middle. CDR3: CASSLNRVSGELFF. CDR3 nucleotides: TGTGCCAGCAGCTTGAACAGGGTATCCGGGGAGCTGTTTTTT.

The chain recombines TRBV5-1 with TRBJ1-2; D remains unclear. Between the trimmed V and J ends, which lost 2 bases and 5 bases, there was a span of 28 bases. The V gene's germline CDR1 is SGHRS and CDR2 YFSETQ. The CDR3 loop spans 19 amino acids. CDR3 loop: CASSFHILRRIDFTYGYTF. CDR3 bases: TGCGCCAGCAGCTTTCACATTCTAAGGCGGATTGACTTTACATATGGCTACACCTTC.

This clonotype was observed a few times. The chain employs TRBV20-1 and TRBJ2-7; D is possibly TRBD1 (6 bases). The CDR3 is made up of 14 amino acids. With 0 bases removed from V and 1 base from J, the gap between germline ends came to 10 bases. Germline-derived CDR1 and CDR2 are DFQATT and SNEGSKA (reference sequence). CDR3 sequence (DNA): TGCAGTGCTAGAGACGCCCAGGGGTCCTACGAGCAGTACTTC. It translates to CSARDAQGSYEQYF.

This clonotype was seen only a few times. The V gene is TRBV5-1, the J gene TRBJ2-7, with TRBD2 matching 13 bases. J lost 6 bases, V lost 3 bases, and 6 bases had no gene match. The CDR3 totals 15 residues. Germline V lookup: CDR1 SGHRS, CDR2 YFSETQ. CDR3 protein: CASSSRLAGGGEQYF. CDR3 nucleotide sequence: TGCGCCAGCAGCTCAAGACTAGCGGGAGGCGGCGAGCAGTACTTC.

The chain recombines TRBV6-2 or TRBV6-3 with TRBJ1-1; D gene unclear. V was shortened by 8 bases and J by 4 bases, with 20 bases between the two germline ends. The germline gives CDR1 MNHEY, CDR2 SVGEGT. The CDR3 spans 15 residues. The CDR3, as DNA: TGTGCCAGCGTTTTTATTGAGGGTAAAGTCACTGAAGCTTTCTTT. The encoded protein is CASVFIEGKVTEAFF.

Only a few counts were recorded for this clonotype. The chain uses TRBV5-5 and TRBJ1-5, with a weak D call TRBD1 (6 bases). Per the germline V gene, CDR1 is SGHKS and CDR2 is YYEKEE (reference sequence). V dropped 1 base and J dropped 0 bases, with 20 bases sitting between them. The CDR3 length is 19 residues. CDR3 sequence reads: CASSLRGAGAHLSNQPQHF. In DNA form, the CDR3 reads TGTGCCAGCAGCTTGCGCGGGGCAGGGGCCCATCTTAGCAATCAGCCCCAGCATTTT.

A word on this clonotype: A junction end diverges from the germline sequence, so it may reflect a read error. The CDR3 region is CASSESSFVTGELFF. The CDR3 DNA is TGTGCCAGCAGTGAGTCTAGCTTCGTCACCGGGGAGCTGTTTTTT. The chain has TRBV10-2 and TRBJ2-2, with D possibly TRBD2 on 5 matching bases. The CDR3 consists of 15 residues. Germline V lookup: CDR1 WSHSY, CDR2 SAAADI.

This chain joins TRBV2 and TRBJ2-7; no clear D. The CDR3 extends over 9 amino acids. Germline CDR1 and CDR2: SNHLY and FYNNEI. CDR3 sequence reads: CASSDRSRV. In DNA, the CDR3 is TGTGCCAGCAGTGATCGGTCGCGCGTC.

This clonotype was picked up a small number of times. The rearrangement uses TRBV7-2 and TRBJ2-5; D assignment may be TRBD1 or TRBD2 (5 bases each). This CDR3 region has 15 residues. Germline CDR1 reads SGHTA; CDR2 reads FQGNSA. V lost 3 bases to trimming and J lost 1 base, with 12 bases between them. CDR3 sequence reads: CASSFGPGPQETQYF. DNA of the CDR3: TGTGCCAGCAGCTTTGGTCCGGGACCCCAAGAGACCCAGTACTTC.

The J gene is TRBJ1-2, the V gene TRBV15, with D unclear. This CDR3 is 12 amino acids long. The V and J ends lost 7 bases and 4 bases respectively, with 10 bases between them. The V gene's germline CDR1 is LNHNV and CDR2 YYDKDF (reference sequence). The CDR3 sequence: CATTAGRYGYTF. In DNA, the CDR3 is TGTGCCACCACAGCCGGACGCTATGGCTACACCTTC.

The CDR3 sequence: CASSYSDGNSPLHF. CDR3 nucleotide sequence: TGTGCCAGCAGTTACTCGGACGGTAATTCACCCCTCCACTTT. This rearrangement joins TRBV6-5 to TRBJ1-6; D gene unclear. Trimming removed 0 bases at V and 6 bases at J, with 6 bases between. The CDR3 totals 14 residues. The germline CDR1 and CDR2 sequences are MNHEY and SVGAGI.

The gene calls are TRBV9 and TRBJ1-5, with D unclear. The V end was cut by 0 bases, the J end by 5 bases, with 12 bases between. This CDR3 is built from 15 residues. Germline CDR1 reads SGDLS; CDR2 reads YYNGEE. The CDR3 spells CASSVGPERDQPQHF. The DNA for the CDR3 is TGTGCCAGCAGCGTAGGGCCAGAAAGAGATCAGCCCCAGCATTTT.

Comments on this clonotype: The CDR3 end shows no conserved phenylalanine or tryptophan, and so a read error is likely. The DNA is omitted, as the CDR3 cannot be located on it reliably, and the CDR3 follows TCRdb's listing. The J gene is TRBJ1-6, the V gene TRBV7-8; the DNA was not compared with TRBD1, the D call given in the table. Looked up from germline, CDR1 is SGHVS and CDR2 is FQNEAQ. The CDR3 has 9 amino acids, counting both end residues. This CDR3 is CASSLDGGY.

This clonotype was observed a handful of times. The chain links TRBV7-2 to TRBJ1-1, with D maybe TRBD1 (5 bases). The CDR3 is made up of 16 amino acids. V was trimmed by 3 bases and J by 2 bases, leaving 16 bases between them. Germline assignment: CDR1 SGHTA and CDR2 FQGNSA. The CDR3 is CASSLENLGGNTEAFF. CDR3 sequence (DNA): TGTGCCAGCAGCTTGGAAAATTTGGGGGGAAACACTGAAGCTTTCTTT. Full variable domain (outside the CDR3, taken from reference TRBV7-2 and TRBJ1-1): GAGVSQSPSNKVTEKGKDVELRCDPISGHTALYWYRQSLGQGLEFLIYFQGNSAPDKSGLPSDRFSAERTGGSVSTLTIQRTQQEDSAVYLCASSLENLGGNTEAFFGQGTRLTVV.

The J gene is TRBJ1-5, the V gene TRBV19; no reliable D call. V gave up 1 base and J gave up 5 bases, with 12 bases separating them. The CDR3 has 15 residues. Germline V gene lookup returns CDR1 LNHDA and CDR2 SQIVND (reference sequence). In nucleotides, the CDR3 is TGTGCCAGTAGTATAGTAGTTGGAGCACATCAGCCCCAGCATTTT. Protein: CASSIVVGAHQPQHF. The entire variable domain, with the rest obtained from reference TRBV19 and TRBJ1-5, is as follows: DGGITQSPKYLFRKEGQNVTLSCEQNLNHDAMYWYRQDPGQGLRLIYYSQIVNDFQKGDIAEGYSVSREKKESFPLTVTSAQKNPTAFYLCASSIVVGAHQPQHFGDGTRLSIL.

This clonotype showed up many times. The rearrangement uses TRBV2 and TRBJ2-2; D possibly corresponds to TRBD2 (5 bases). CDR1 and CDR2 (germline): SNHLY, FYNNEI. The CDR3 runs to 14 residues. V was clipped by 5 bases and J by 1 base, with 8 bases between them. The CDR3 region is CASSRGENTGELFF. The CDR3 DNA reads TGTGCCAGCAGTCGGGGAGAGAACACCGGGGAGCTGTTTTTT.

This clonotype was observed many times. J is TRBJ1-6 and V is TRBV7-3; tentative D call: TRBD1 (6 bases). Trimming cost V 5 bases and J 5 bases, with 10 bases left between them. The length of the CDR3 is 14 residues. The V gene's germline CDR1 is SGHTA and CDR2 FQGTGA. CDR3 DNA sequence: TGTGCCAGCAGCCCAGGGGCCCATAATTCACCCCTCCACTTT. This translates into CASSPGAHNSPLHF.

This sequence joins TRBV25-1 and TRBJ2-5; D is possibly TRBD2 (5 bases). The CDR3 covers 13 residues. From germline, CDR1 is MGHDK and CDR2 SYGVNS. For the CDR3, the DNA is TGTGCTAGAGACTTTGGGAGCCAAGAGACCCAGTACTTC. It yields the protein CARDFGSQETQYF.

This clonotype was observed many times. The chain combines TRBV7-9 with TRBJ1-6, with 8 nucleotides matching TRBD1. The germline V gene has CDR1 SEHNR and CDR2 FQNEAQ (reference sequence). V gave up 3 bases and J gave up 10 bases; unmatched junction bases: 5. The CDR3 extends over 14 amino acids. CDR3 sequence: CASSFSGGGSPLHF. The DNA for the CDR3 is TGTGCCAGCAGCTTTTCAGGGGGCGGATCACCCCTCCACTTT.